This T cell receptor (beta chain) was captured in a study of cytomegalovirus exposure and HLA in healthy donors. Findings and limits, study-wide: Reportedly, a later analysis found an Asian-associated ancestry cluster had fewer N-insertions than the roughly 700-donor mean. Generally TCR sequences proved uncommon, though certain public TCRs appeared in numerous donors. A highly shared variant cluster was judged a likely technical artifact.

The PCR used 60 Vbeta and 13 Jbeta primers. Profiling relied on immunoSEQ multiplex PCR, and the TCRdb table lists in-frame clones only, not all of them. The data contain around 140,000 clones, 70% to 85% of them seen just once; the ten biggest clones take up around 2.4%. Germline-derived CDR1 and CDR2 are KGHSH and LQKENI. CDR3 length: 18 amino acids. V gave up 2 bases and J gave up 0 bases; unmatched junction bases: 9. Comments on this clone: Its antigen is currently unknown.

Sequenced input: PBMCs. The gene calls are TRBV18 and TRBJ2-3, with TRBD2 matching over 9 bases. This sequence originates from a male donor in good health and CMV-seronegative. The CDR3 DNA reads as TGTGCCAGCTCACCAATCGAACTAGCGGGTAGTAGCACAGATACGCAGTATTTT. It is translated as CASSPIELAGSSTDTQYF.